A selection of T cell receptor beta chains follows, all from one sample in a study of blood T cells in healthy people across ages. TCRdb redid the calling of the 5' RACE reads with MiXCR, one entry per CDR3 protein. The sample has around 1,000,000 distinct CDR3 sequences, less than 25% seen once; the top ten hold approximately 0.79%. The same specimen was also included in a second study, on T cells of mothers and their children.

Material: blood. These receptors were obtained from a girl aged 2-10 years in good health. Each CDR3 is given without its conserved first and last residue.

len: 17
v_gene: TRBV12-5
CDR3aa: ASGFGSGEHFRSYNEQF

len: 11
v_gene: TRBV4-1
CDR3aa: ASSELPGSHQY

len: 15
v_gene: TRBV27
CDR3aa: ASSLFGTGGSNYGYT

len: 14
v_gene: TRBV4-2
CDR3aa: ASSQELGATSYEQY

len: 11
v_gene: TRBV4-1
CDR3aa: ASSQDREYEQY

len: 10
v_gene: TRBV12-3/TRBV12-4
CDR3aa: ASGEGANVLT

len: 13
v_gene: TRBV7-2
CDR3aa: ACSLGGQVFNEQF

len: 12
v_gene: TRBV20-1
CDR3aa: SVNSGRGGNEQF

len: 13
v_gene: TRBV7-3
CDR3aa: ASSTSGSPYNEQF

len: 12
v_gene: TRBV29-1
CDR3aa: SVLAGGPNNEQF

len: 12
v_gene: TRBV20-1
CDR3aa: SARVPGFHDGYT

len: 12
v_gene: TRBV10-2
CDR3aa: ASSLTLGYNEQF

len: 12
v_gene: TRBV20-1
CDR3aa: SAEGLASSYEQY

len: 13
v_gene: TRBV20-1
CDR3aa: SAKEAGTGRGGYT

len: 14
v_gene: TRBV5-1
CDR3aa: ASSLELPGANYGYT

len: 16
v_gene: TRBV4-3
CDR3aa: ASSQDLQRGGSTDTQY